This T cell receptor beta chain appears in the sequencing data of a study of human thymus T cells (TCRdb year 2020). With respect to the entire study: The study described the TCR alpha and beta repertoires in fewer than 10 infant thymus samples and a few matching peripheral blood samples. The cohort included several male and a couple of female infants, with donor ages spanning 7 to 244 days. Paper-wide results and their limitations: Highly overlapping thymic TCR repertoires among unrelated individuals were reported in the related research. On average, about 800,000 unique TCRB clonotypes were obtained from thymus samples, compared with 70,000 to 90,000 from blood samples. Both the thymic and the peripheral blood repertoires appeared to show biased V and J gene segment usage.

The immunoSEQ multiplex PCR assay was used to amplify the TCRB and TCRAD loci from a standardized quantity of quality-controlled genomic DNA. The amplicons spanned the V(D)J region and were long enough to cover the CDR3 and allow V and J genes to be identified. The commercial immunoSEQ service was used to sequence amplicons on an Illumina platform. The authors processed their data as follows. Primer bias and sequencing errors were corrected using previously described methods, and TCRAD and TCRB definitions followed the IMGT database. immunoSEQ Analyzer 3.0 and VDJTools were used for repertoire analysis, which covered basic statistics, V/J segment usage, diversity estimates, rarefaction and pairwise overlap. To estimate diversity, the Chao1, ChaoE, Efron-Thisted, Shannon and inverse Simpson indices were applied, and diversity was also estimated on datasets down-sampled to the smallest sample. Repertoire overlap was determined by strict matching of CDR3 nucleotide sequence, V gene and J gene, and Jaccard-based multidimensional scaling clustering was applied. The clones in this table, taken by TCRdb from immuneACCESS, are in-frame only. Not every clone is retained; where verified, under half of the shortfall comes from an unresolved V gene, and the cause of the rest is unknown. The DNA gave D and trimming, while V, J and clone size come from that table. The sample table shows some 130,000 clones, and around 96% are seen once. 0.02% to 0.03% of the sample rests with the top ten.

As concerns this clone: Its binding antigen is unknown. Base qualities are not at hand, and no much larger clone is one base apart.

Thymus tissue was collected as surgical resects that were removed during corrective cardiac surgery. Donors were immunologically healthy infants undergoing open corrective cardiac surgery for congenital heart defects in Finland. Thymocytes were released mechanically from tissue and stored at -70 °C as pellets of roughly 9-31 million cells. A QIAsymphony instrument was used to extract genomic DNA from frozen cell pellets. Per the germline V gene (reference sequence), SEHNR is the CDR1 and FQNEAQ is the CDR2. The CDR3 sequence holds 12 residues, the cysteine and phenylalanine included. CDR3 DNA is the only sequence kept; it has 36 bases, read in frame from the first base. Between the V and J ends, shortened by 8 bases and 11 bases respectively, the junction contains 18 bases.

The sequenced sample consisted of thymus tissue. The chain joins TRBV7-9 to TRBJ1-1; there is no confident call for the D gene. The clonotype was recovered from a boy younger than two with a congenital heart defect but otherwise immunologically healthy. The nucleotides read TGTGCCAGCGGATGTGCCAACTCCGAGGCTTTCTTT. Translated, it gives CASGCANSEAFF.